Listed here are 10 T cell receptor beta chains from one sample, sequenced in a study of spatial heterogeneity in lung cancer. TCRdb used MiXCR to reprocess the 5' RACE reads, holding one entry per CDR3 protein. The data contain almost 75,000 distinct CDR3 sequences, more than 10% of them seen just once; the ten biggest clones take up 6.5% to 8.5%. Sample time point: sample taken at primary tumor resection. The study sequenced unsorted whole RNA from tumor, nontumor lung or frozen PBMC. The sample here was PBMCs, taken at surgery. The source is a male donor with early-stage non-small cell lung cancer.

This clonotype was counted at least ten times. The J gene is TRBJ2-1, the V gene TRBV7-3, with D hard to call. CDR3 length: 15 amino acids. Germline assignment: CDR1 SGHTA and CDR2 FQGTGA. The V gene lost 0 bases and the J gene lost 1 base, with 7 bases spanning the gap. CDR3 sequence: CASSLTSFSYNEQFF. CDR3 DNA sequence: TGTGCCAGCAGCTTAACCAGCTTTTCCTACAATGAGCAGTTCTTC. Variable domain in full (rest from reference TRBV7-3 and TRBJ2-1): GAGVSQTPSNKVTEKGKYVELRCDPISGHTALYWYRQSLGQGPEFLIYFQGTGAADDSGLPNDRFFAVRPEGSVSTLKIQRTERGDSAVYLCASSLTSFSYNEQFFGPGTRLTVL.

The CDR3, as DNA: TGTGCCAGCAGTAAAGGGGGGACCGGGGAGCTGTTTTTT. Translating it yields CASSKGGTGELFF. The chain has TRBV12-3 or TRBV12-4 and TRBJ2-2; D is tentatively TRBD1 or TRBD2 (6 bases each). This CDR3 has 13 residues. Trimming shortened V by 5 bases and J by 5 bases, and 9 bases separated the two germline ends.

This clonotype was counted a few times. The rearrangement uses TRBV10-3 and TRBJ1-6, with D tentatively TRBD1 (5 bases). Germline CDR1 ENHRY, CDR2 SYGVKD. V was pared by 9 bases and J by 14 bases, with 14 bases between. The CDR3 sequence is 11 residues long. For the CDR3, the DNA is TGTGCCATTTCGGAAGGGGCATCCCTCCACTTT. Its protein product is CAISEGASLHF.

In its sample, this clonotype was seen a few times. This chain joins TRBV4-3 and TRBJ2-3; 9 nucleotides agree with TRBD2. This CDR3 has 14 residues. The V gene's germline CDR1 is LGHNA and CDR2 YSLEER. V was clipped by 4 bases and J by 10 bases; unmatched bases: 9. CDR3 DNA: TGCGCCAGCAGCCCCAAGCGACTAGCGGAGGCGCAGTATTTT. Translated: CASSPKRLAEAQYF.

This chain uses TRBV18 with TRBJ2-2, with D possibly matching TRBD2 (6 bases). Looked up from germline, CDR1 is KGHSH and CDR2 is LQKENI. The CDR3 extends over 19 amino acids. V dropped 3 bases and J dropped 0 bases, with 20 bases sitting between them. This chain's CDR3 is CASSPKSAGLATNTGELFF. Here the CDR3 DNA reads TGTGCCAGCTCACCGAAATCCGCGGGACTCGCTACGAACACCGGGGAGCTGTTTTTT.

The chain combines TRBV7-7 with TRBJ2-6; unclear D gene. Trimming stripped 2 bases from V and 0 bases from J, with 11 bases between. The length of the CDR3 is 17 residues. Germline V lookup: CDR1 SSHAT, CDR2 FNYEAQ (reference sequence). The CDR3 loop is CASSLHVMGSGANVLTF. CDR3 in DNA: TGTGCCAGCAGCTTACACGTTATGGGCTCTGGGGCCAACGTCCTGACTTTC.

DNA of the CDR3: TGTGCCACCAGTGATTCCACAGATACGCAGTATTTT. It specifies CATSDSTDTQYF. The chain joins TRBV24-1 to TRBJ2-3; D not resolved. V was clipped by 2 bases and J by 2 bases, with 1 base between them. The CDR3 loop spans 12 amino acids. Germline-derived CDR1 and CDR2 are KGHDR and SFDVKD.

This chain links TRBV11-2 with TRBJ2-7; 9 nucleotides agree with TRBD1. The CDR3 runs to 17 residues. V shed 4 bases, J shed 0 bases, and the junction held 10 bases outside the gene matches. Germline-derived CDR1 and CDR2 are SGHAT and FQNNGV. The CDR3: CASSSLGEGQGSYEQYF. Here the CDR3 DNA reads TGTGCCAGCAGCTCCTTGGGGGAGGGACAGGGCTCCTACGAGCAGTACTTC.

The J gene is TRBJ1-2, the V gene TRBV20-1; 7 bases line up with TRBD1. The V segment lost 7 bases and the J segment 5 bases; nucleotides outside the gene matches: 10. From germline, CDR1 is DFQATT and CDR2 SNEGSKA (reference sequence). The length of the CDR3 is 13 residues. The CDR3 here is CSVATGASYGYTF. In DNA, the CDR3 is TGCAGTGTCGCAACAGGGGCTAGTTATGGCTACACCTTC.

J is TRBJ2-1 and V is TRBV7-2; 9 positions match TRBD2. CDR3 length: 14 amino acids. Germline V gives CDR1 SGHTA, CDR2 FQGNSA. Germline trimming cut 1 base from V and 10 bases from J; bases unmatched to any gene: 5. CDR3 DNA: TGTGCCAGCAGCTTAGACCGGACTAGCGAGGAGCAGTTCTTC. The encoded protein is CASSLDRTSEEQFF. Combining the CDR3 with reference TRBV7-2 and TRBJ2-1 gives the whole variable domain GAGVSQSPSNKVTEKGKDVELRCDPISGHTALYWYRQSLGQGLEFLIYFQGNSAPDKSGLPSDRFSAERTGGSVSTLTIQRTQQEDSAVYLCASSLDRTSEEQFFGPGTRLTVL.